This TCR beta chain stems from a study of cytomegalovirus exposure and HLA in healthy donors. With regard to this clone: The antigen remains undetermined.

Study outcomes and limitations: Earlier results showed most TCR beta V segments being productive about 87% or about 30% of the time.

PCR was performed using 60 Vbeta and 13 Jbeta primers. This table comes from immunoSEQ multiplex PCR, and its TCRdb copy is limited to in-frame clones, with some not included. The sample has 83,000 or so clones; 60% to 80% are singletons. V lost 6 bases and J lost 8; bases outside the gene matches: 7. CDR1 SNHLY and CDR2 FYNNEI come from the germline V gene. This CDR3 has 13 residues. Sequences were obtained from PBMCs. The sequence was collected from a female donor in good health and CMV-seronegative. The J gene is TRBJ1-1, the V gene TRBV2; 9 bases agree with TRBD1. The CDR3 DNA reads TGTGCCAGCAGGGGGGACAGGGAGGGGGAAGCTTTCTTT. This sequence encodes CASRGDREGEAFF.